One sample yielded the 26 T cell receptor beta chains listed below, sequenced in a study of T cells in Graves' hyperthyroidism and ophthalmopathy. Amplification of TCR beta CDR3 regions was performed using RNA transcripts as template. TCR CDR3 regions were first amplified by RT-PCR with HTBI primers. TCRdb reprocessed the multiplex PCR reads via MiXCR and lists one record per CDR3 protein. The table has roughly 740,000 distinct CDR3 sequences, roughly 15% seen once. The sample taken for sequencing was blood. All receptors derive from a man younger than 35 with Graves' hyperthyroidism.

Ten or more counts support this clonotype. The CDR3 loop reads CASSLIGQTEAFF. CDR3 in DNA: TGCGCCAGCAGCTTGATAGGGCAGACTGAAGCTTTCTTT. V and J are TRBV5-1 and TRBJ1-1; D gene unclear. The germline gives CDR1 SGHRS, CDR2 YFSETQ. V gave up 1 base and J gave up 5 bases, with 9 bases separating them. The CDR3 runs to 13 residues.

J is TRBJ2-3 and V is TRBV15; the match to TRBD1 covers 11 bases. Per germline, CDR1 LNHNV and CDR2 YYDKDF (reference sequence). After removal of 8 bases from V and 4 bases from J, the junction contained 8 bases not matched to a gene. The CDR3 sequence is 15 residues long. The CDR3 bases are TGTGCCACCCTAGGTCCGGGACAGGGGGCAGATACGCAGTATTTT. The encoded protein is CATLGPGQGADTQYF.

V and J are TRBV4-3 and TRBJ2-1; unclear D gene. Trimming pared 0 bases from V and 4 bases from J, leaving 10 bases between. This CDR3 contains 15 residues. Germline V gene data show CDR1 as LGHNA and CDR2 as YSLEER. CDR3 bases: TGCGCCAGCAGCCAAGATGACGGGCGTTACAATGAGCAGTTCTTC. Residues: CASSQDDGRYNEQFF.

The V call is TRBV19, the J call TRBJ2-3; 7 bases match TRBD1. The CDR3 is 16 residues long. The germline CDR1 and CDR2 sequences are LNHDA and SQIVND (reference sequence). V lost 4 bases, J lost 4 bases, and 11 bases stayed unmatched. This CDR3 reads CASSTWTGSGSDTQYF. The CDR3 DNA is TGTGCCAGTAGTACCTGGACAGGATCAGGTTCAGATACGCAGTATTTT. The full variable domain, in which reference TRBV19 and TRBJ2-3 provide the parts outside the CDR3, is DGGITQSPKYLFRKEGQNVTLSCEQNLNHDAMYWYRQDPGQGLRLIYYSQIVNDFQKGDIAEGYSVSREKKESFPLTVTSAQKNPTAFYLCASSTWTGSGSDTQYFGPGTRLTVL.

This chain connects TRBV4-1 to TRBJ2-7, with D unclear. V lost 0 bases and J 5 bases, leaving 14 bases between the germline ends. The CDR3 contains 15 residues. Germline V gene data show CDR1 as MGHRA and CDR2 as YSYEKL. CDR3 residues: CASSQEGLKRHEQYF. The CDR3 DNA reads as TGCGCCAGCAGCCAAGAGGGATTAAAGAGACACGAGCAGTACTTC.

The sample holds many counts of this clonotype. This chain joins TRBV28 and TRBJ2-1; TRBD1 matches 9 bases. The CDR3 consists of 15 residues. The germline CDR1 and CDR2 sequences are MDHEN and SYDVKM. V was clipped by 8 bases and J by 4 bases; unmatched bases: 9. Written as DNA, the CDR3 is TGTGCCAGCTCCGGTGACAGGGGGATATACAATGAGCAGTTCTTC. Translated: CASSGDRGIYNEQFF.

This clonotype has just one count. Germline is not matched at one junction end, which may reflect a read error. J is TRBJ2-1 and V is TRBV11-1; D remains unclear. In germline, CDR1 is SGHAT, CDR2 FQDESV (reference sequence). The CDR3 loop spans 12 amino acids. CDR3 sequence (DNA): TGTGCCAGCATCTTAGCAATGCGAGAGCAGTTCTTC. It encodes CASILAMREQFF.

This clonotype was found many times. The J gene is TRBJ1-1, the V gene TRBV24-1; D not resolved. V lost 4 bases to trimming and J lost 5 bases, with 10 bases between them. The CDR3 length is 13 residues. Germline CDR1 and CDR2: KGHDR and SFDVKD. The CDR3: CATSDRTGTEAFF. In nucleotides, the CDR3 is TGTGCCACCAGTGACAGAACGGGGACTGAAGCTTTCTTT.

In this sample, this clonotype turned up many times. V is TRBV2 and J is TRBJ2-3, with D possibly being TRBD2 (7 bases). Germline V gives CDR1 SNHLY, CDR2 FYNNEI. The V gene lost 0 bases and the J gene lost 2 bases, with 15 bases spanning the gap. The CDR3 runs 17 residues. As DNA, the CDR3 is TGTGCCAGCAGTGAAGCGGAGGGGGGGAAGCTCACAGATACGCAGTATTTT. This sequence encodes CASSEAEGGKLTDTQYF.

This clonotype was observed at least ten times. The chain has TRBV10-3 and TRBJ2-1; 15 nucleotides align to TRBD2. Germline CDR1 and CDR2: ENHRY and SYGVKD. The CDR3 totals 16 residues. J was trimmed by 0 bases and V by 8 bases; bases with no gene match: 2. The CDR3 is CAIRGLAGGSYNEQFF. The CDR3 DNA follows: TGTGCCATCCGGGGACTAGCGGGGGGCTCCTACAATGAGCAGTTCTTC.

This clonotype was seen many times. This sequence joins TRBV7-2 and TRBJ2-5; weak D call: TRBD2 (6 bases). The CDR3 is 14 amino acids. Per the germline V gene, CDR1 is SGHTA and CDR2 is FQGNSA. The ends were cut back, 4 bases at V and 9 bases at J, with 18 bases in the middle. The CDR3 region has the DNA TGTGCCAGCAGCTATGGCGGCGGGTCGGGGGCCCAGTACTTC. As protein: CASSYGGGSGAQYF.

V is TRBV19 and J is TRBJ1-2; no reliable D call. Per the germline V gene, CDR1 is LNHDA and CDR2 is SQIVND (reference sequence). Trimming took 1 base from V and 2 from J, leaving 11 bases between them. The CDR3 length is 15 residues. The CDR3: CASSIGAAVNYGYTF. The DNA for the CDR3 is TGTGCCAGTAGTATAGGAGCGGCAGTCAACTATGGCTACACCTTC.

Regarding this clonotype: This may be a read error: a much more frequent sequence differs by one nucleotide. The chain carries TRBV6-2 or TRBV6-3 and TRBJ2-4; the D is unclear. Per the germline V gene, CDR1 is MNHEY and CDR2 is SVGEGT. The germline V and J ends were trimmed by 11 bases and 0 bases, with 20 bases remaining between them. The CDR3 has 16 amino acids. In DNA form, the CDR3 reads TGTGCCCGCACCCCGGAGAGACTGGGAGCCAAAAACATTCAGTACTTC. It yields the protein CARTPERLGAKNIQYF.

The V and J genes are TRBV7-3 and TRBJ2-7; TRBD1 agrees at 7 bases. The CDR3 length is 15 residues. The germline V gene encodes CDR1 SGHTA and CDR2 FQGTGA. With 5 bases clipped from V and 0 bases from J, the junction kept 7 bases outside the gene matches. The CDR3 reads CASSVDRDPSYEQYF. DNA of the CDR3: TGTGCCAGCAGCGTCGACAGGGATCCCTCCTACGAGCAGTACTTC.

In its sample, this clonotype was seen many times. CDR3 residues: CASSLAPAFQETQYF. CDR3 DNA: TGTGCCAGCAGCCTGGCACCCGCATTCCAAGAGACCCAGTACTTC. V is TRBV28 and J is TRBJ2-5; D unresolved. Germline CDR1 MDHEN, CDR2 SYDVKM. The V and J ends lost 6 bases and 1 base respectively, with 15 bases between them. The CDR3 has 15 residues.

This clonotype was detected only a few times. The V and J genes are TRBV28 and TRBJ2-3, with a tentative D call TRBD2 (6 bases). Germline V gene lookup returns CDR1 MDHEN and CDR2 SYDVKM. The CDR3 loop spans 13 amino acids. Trimming left V 6 bases short and J 6 bases short, with 13 bases between. The DNA of the CDR3 is TGTGCCAGCAGACAAGGGGAGGTGGATACGCAGTATTTT. The encoded protein is CASRQGEVDTQYF.

This clonotype was seen repeatedly, ten times or more. The chain combines TRBV7-9 with TRBJ2-2; TRBD1 is a possible D gene (6 bases). The V end was cut by 8 bases, the J end by 5 bases, with 21 bases between. The CDR3 has 16 amino acids. Germline CDR1 is SEHNR and CDR2 is FQNEAQ (reference sequence). CDR3 nucleotide sequence: TGTGCCAGCTTCCACGACAGGCTCTATAGGACCGGGGAGCTGTTTTTT. Translation: CASFHDRLYRTGELFF.

A few counts support this clonotype. V usage is TRBV7-9 and J usage is TRBJ1-1, with 9 positions matching TRBD1. The CDR3 has 15 amino acids. Germline CDR1 is SEHNR and CDR2 is FQNEAQ (reference sequence). V lost 0 bases to trimming and J lost 10 bases; unmatched junction nucleotides: 9. CDR3 DNA: TGTGCCAGCAGCTTAGCCGGGACAGGGAAGCAACTAGCTTTCTTT. As protein: CASSLAGTGKQLAFF.

This clonotype has only a few counts. This chain connects TRBV30 to TRBJ1-2, with D uncertain. The V gene lost 3 bases and the J gene lost 10 bases, with 6 bases spanning the gap. Germline V gene lookup returns CDR1 GTSNPN and CDR2 SVGIG (reference sequence). The CDR3 totals 9 residues. The CDR3 DNA follows: TGTGCCTGGAGCCCCCCCTACACCTTC. Amino acids: CAWSPPYTF. The full variable domain, its missing parts supplied by reference TRBV30 and TRBJ1-2, is SQTIHQWPATLVQPVGSPLSLECTVEGTSNPNLYWYRQAAGRGLQLLFYSVGIGQISSEVPQNLSASRPQDRQFILSSKKLLLSDSGFYLCAWSPPYTFGSGTRLTVV.

At least ten counts were recorded for this clonotype. The chain recombines TRBV7-2 with TRBJ2-2, with D maybe TRBD2 (6 bases). V lost 8 bases and J 1 base, leaving 11 bases between the germline ends. The CDR3 spans 14 residues. Germline CDR1 reads SGHTA; CDR2 reads FQGNSA. The CDR3 spells CASQRRGNTGELFF. CDR3 in DNA: TGTGCCAGCCAGAGGCGGGGGAACACCGGGGAGCTGTTTTTT.

The chain couples TRBV5-8 to TRBJ2-6, with D possibly being TRBD2 (5 bases). Trimming left V 4 bases short and J 0 bases short, with 14 bases between. CDR3 length: 17 amino acids. Germline loops: CDR1 SGHTS, CDR2 YDEGEE. Written as DNA, the CDR3 is TGTGCCAGCAGCCCCCGAGGGCCGTACTCTGGGGCCAACGTCCTGACTTTC. Translated: CASSPRGPYSGANVLTF. Together with reference TRBV5-8 and TRBJ2-6, the CDR3 gives the full variable domain: EAGVTQSPTHLIKTRGQQATLRCSPISGHTSVYWYQQALGLGLQFLLWYDEGEERNRGNFPPRFSGRQFPNYSSELNVNALELEDSALYLCASSPRGPYSGANVLTFGAGSRLTVL.

For this clonotype: It may be a read error: a sequence one base away is much more abundant. The V and J genes are TRBV28 and TRBJ2-7; no definite D call. The CDR3 consists of 12 residues. Germline V gene sequence: CDR1 MDHEN, CDR2 SYDVKM. V was cut by 4 bases and J by 5 bases, with 9 bases left in between. The CDR3: CASSWVFHEQYF. The DNA for the CDR3 is TGTGCCAGCAGTTGGGTCTTCCACGAGCAGTACTTC.

The V and J genes are TRBV5-5 and TRBJ2-7; no clear D. Trimming stripped 5 bases from V and 0 bases from J, with 12 bases between. In germline, CDR1 is SGHKS, CDR2 YYEKEE (reference sequence). The CDR3 contains 14 residues. The CDR3 here is CASSPVIYSYEQYF. CDR3 coding DNA: TGTGCCAGCAGTCCAGTGATATACTCCTACGAGCAGTACTTC.

This clonotype showed up just a few times. This chain joins TRBV6-1 and TRBJ1-3, with D possibly matching TRBD1 (5 bases). Germline V gene data show CDR1 as MNHNS and CDR2 as SASEGT. Between the trimmed V and J ends, which lost 4 bases and 4 bases, there was a span of 20 bases. The CDR3 spans 17 residues. CDR3 protein: CASSVDVRGIVGNTIYF. CDR3 nucleotide sequence: TGTGCCAGCAGTGTAGATGTGCGGGGGATTGTAGGAAACACCATATATTTT.

The chain employs TRBV30 and TRBJ2-7; 7 nucleotides agree with TRBD2. The CDR3 length is 15 residues. After removal of 1 base from V and 4 bases from J, the junction contained 10 bases not matched to a gene. From germline, CDR1 is GTSNPN and CDR2 SVGIG (reference sequence). The CDR3 DNA sequence: TGTGCCTGGAGTGGTCGGGAGGCCCCCTTTTACGAGCAGTACTTC. Its protein product is CAWSGREAPFYEQYF. Using reference TRBV30 and TRBJ2-7 for the parts outside the CDR3, the full variable domain is SQTIHQWPATLVQPVGSPLSLECTVEGTSNPNLYWYRQAAGRGLQLLFYSVGIGQISSEVPQNLSASRPQDRQFILSSKKLLLSDSGFYLCAWSGREAPFYEQYFGPGTRLTVT.

V gene TRBV4-1 combines with J gene TRBJ2-7, with 8 bases that match TRBD2. Germline values: CDR1 MGHRA, CDR2 YSYEKL. Trimming cost V 2 bases and J 3 bases; bases outside gene matches: 6. The CDR3 sequence is 15 residues long. CDR3 region: CASSQLSGSVYEQYF. The CDR3 coding sequence is TGCGCCAGCAGCCAATTGAGCGGGAGCGTCTACGAGCAGTACTTC.